This T cell receptor (beta chain) was sequenced for a study of blood T cell repertoires in COVID-19. Background on the study: Donors in the United States, Italy and Spain gave samples during acute or convalescent COVID-19.

Produced via immunoSEQ multiplex PCR; TCRdb's table is partial and in-frame only. Of around 60,000 clones detected, approximately 80% appear once; the ten largest clones hold 7.2%. From germline, CDR1 is SGHTA and CDR2 FQGNSA. The V end was cut by 5 bases, the J end by 1 base, with 16 bases between. The CDR3 length is 16 residues. The clonotype originates from a man between 60 and 75 years old with acute or convalescent COVID-19. The J gene is TRBJ2-3, the V gene TRBV7-2, with D tentatively TRBD2 (6 bases). The material sequenced was peripheral blood. CDR3 DNA: TGTGCCAGCAGCGCCCGGGAGCGGGCGGGCACAGATACGCAGTATTTT. It specifies CASSARERAGTDTQYF.